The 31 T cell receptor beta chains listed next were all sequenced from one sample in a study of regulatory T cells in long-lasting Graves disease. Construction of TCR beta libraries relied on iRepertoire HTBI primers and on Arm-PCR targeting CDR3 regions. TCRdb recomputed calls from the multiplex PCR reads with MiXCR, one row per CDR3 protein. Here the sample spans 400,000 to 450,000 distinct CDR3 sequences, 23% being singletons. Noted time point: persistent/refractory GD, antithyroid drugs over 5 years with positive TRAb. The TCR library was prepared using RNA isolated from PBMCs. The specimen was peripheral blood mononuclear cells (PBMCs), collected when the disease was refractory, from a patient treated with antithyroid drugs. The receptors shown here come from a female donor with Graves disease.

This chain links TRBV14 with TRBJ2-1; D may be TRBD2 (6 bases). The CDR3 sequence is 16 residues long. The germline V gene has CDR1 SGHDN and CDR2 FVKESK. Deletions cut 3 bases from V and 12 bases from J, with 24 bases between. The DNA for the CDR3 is TGTGCCAGCAGCCATCGCGGGGCCGGCAACAATGACGGGCAGTTCTTC. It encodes CASSHRGAGNNDGQFF.

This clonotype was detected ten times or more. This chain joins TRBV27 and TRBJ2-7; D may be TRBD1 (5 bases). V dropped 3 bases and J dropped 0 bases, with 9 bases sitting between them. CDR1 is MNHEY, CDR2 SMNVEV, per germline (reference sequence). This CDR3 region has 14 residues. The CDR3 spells CASSLRRDSYEQYF. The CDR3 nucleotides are TGTGCCAGCAGTTTGCGCAGGGACTCCTACGAGCAGTACTTC.

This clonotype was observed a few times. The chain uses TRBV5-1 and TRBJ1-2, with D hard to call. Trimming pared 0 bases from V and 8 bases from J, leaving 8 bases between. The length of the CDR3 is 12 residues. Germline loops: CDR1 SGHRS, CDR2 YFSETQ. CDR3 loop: CASSLGPPGYTF. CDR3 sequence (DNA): TGCGCCAGCAGCTTGGGTCCTCCCGGCTACACCTTC.

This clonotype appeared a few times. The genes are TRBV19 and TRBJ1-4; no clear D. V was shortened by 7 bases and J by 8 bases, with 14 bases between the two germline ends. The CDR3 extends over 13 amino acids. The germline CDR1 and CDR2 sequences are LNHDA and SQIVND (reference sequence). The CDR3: CASNEFGREKLFF. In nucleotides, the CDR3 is TGTGCCAGTAACGAATTCGGGAGAGAAAAACTGTTTTTT. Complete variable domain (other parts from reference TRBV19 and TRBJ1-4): DGGITQSPKYLFRKEGQNVTLSCEQNLNHDAMYWYRQDPGQGLRLIYYSQIVNDFQKGDIAEGYSVSREKKESFPLTVTSAQKNPTAFYLCASNEFGREKLFFGSGTQLSVL.

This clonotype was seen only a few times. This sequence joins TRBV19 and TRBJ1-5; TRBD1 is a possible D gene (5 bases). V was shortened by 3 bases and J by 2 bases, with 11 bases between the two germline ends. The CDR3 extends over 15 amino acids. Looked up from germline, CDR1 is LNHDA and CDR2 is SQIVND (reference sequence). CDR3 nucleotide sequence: TGTGCCAGTAGTATCTCCGGGGGTGGCAATCAGCCCCAGCATTTT. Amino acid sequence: CASSISGGGNQPQHF. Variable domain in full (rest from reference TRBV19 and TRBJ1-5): DGGITQSPKYLFRKEGQNVTLSCEQNLNHDAMYWYRQDPGQGLRLIYYSQIVNDFQKGDIAEGYSVSREKKESFPLTVTSAQKNPTAFYLCASSISGGGNQPQHFGDGTRLSIL.

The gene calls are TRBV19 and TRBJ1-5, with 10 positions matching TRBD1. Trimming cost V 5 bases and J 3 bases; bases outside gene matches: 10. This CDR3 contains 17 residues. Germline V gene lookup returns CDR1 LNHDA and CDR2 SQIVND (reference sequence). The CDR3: CASSLTRGTGANQPQHF. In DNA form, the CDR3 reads TGTGCCAGTAGTCTCACACGCGGGACAGGGGCCAATCAGCCCCAGCATTTT.

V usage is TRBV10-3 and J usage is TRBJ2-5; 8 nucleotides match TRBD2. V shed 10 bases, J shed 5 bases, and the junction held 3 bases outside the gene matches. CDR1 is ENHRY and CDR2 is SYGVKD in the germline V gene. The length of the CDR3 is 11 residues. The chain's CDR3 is CATRTSETQYF. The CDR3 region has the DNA TGTGCCACACGGACTAGCGAGACCCAGTACTTC.

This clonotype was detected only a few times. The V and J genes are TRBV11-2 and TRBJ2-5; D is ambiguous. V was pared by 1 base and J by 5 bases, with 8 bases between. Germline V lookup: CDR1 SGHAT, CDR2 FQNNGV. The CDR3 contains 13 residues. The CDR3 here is CASSLGRHETQYF. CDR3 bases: TGTGCCAGCAGCTTAGGCCGACACGAGACCCAGTACTTC.

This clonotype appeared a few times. The CDR3 loop reads CSATPVGAGRYEQYF. The CDR3 DNA reads as TGCAGTGCAACCCCGGTTGGCGCGGGAAGGTACGAGCAGTACTTC. This rearrangement joins TRBV20-1 to TRBJ2-7, with D possibly matching TRBD2 (6 bases). Germline CDR1 reads DFQATT; CDR2 reads SNEGSKA (reference sequence). V was cut by 6 bases and J by 4 bases, with 22 bases left in between. The CDR3 length is 15 residues.

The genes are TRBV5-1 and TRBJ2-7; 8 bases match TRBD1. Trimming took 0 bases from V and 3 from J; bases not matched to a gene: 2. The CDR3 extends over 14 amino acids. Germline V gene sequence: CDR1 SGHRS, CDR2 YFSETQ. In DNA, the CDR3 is TGCGCCAGCAGCTTGGCCACAGGGGGCTACGAGCAGTACTTC. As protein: CASSLATGGYEQYF.

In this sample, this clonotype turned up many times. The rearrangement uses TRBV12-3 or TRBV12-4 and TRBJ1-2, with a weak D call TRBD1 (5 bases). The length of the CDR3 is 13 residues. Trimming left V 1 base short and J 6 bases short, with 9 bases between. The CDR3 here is CASSLGGGNGYTF. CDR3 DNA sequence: TGTGCCAGCAGTTTAGGGGGGGGGAATGGCTACACCTTC.

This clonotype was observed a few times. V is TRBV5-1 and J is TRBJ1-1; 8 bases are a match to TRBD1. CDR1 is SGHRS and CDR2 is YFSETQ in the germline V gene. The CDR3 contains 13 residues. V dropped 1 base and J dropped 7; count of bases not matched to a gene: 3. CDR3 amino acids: CASSLSGGSEAFF. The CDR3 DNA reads TGCGCCAGCAGCTTGTCAGGGGGCAGTGAAGCTTTCTTT. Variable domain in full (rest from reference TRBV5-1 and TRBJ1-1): KAGVTQTPRYLIKTRGQQVTLSCSPISGHRSVSWYQQTPGQGLQFLFEYFSETQRNKGNFPGRFSGRQFSNSRSEMNVSTLELGDSALYLCASSLSGGSEAFFGQGTRLTVV.

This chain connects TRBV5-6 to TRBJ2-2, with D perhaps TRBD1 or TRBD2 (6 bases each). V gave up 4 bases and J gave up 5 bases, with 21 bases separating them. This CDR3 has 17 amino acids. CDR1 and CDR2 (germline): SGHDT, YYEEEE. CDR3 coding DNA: TGTGCCAGCAGCCCCCCGGGCCGGGGGCTCCAAACCGGGGAGCTGTTTTTT. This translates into CASSPPGRGLQTGELFF.

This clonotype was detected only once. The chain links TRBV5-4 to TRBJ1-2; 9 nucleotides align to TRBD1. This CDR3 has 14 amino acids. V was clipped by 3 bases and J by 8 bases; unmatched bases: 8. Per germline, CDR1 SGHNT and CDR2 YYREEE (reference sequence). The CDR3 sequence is CASSSTGGTGGYTF. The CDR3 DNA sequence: TGTGCCAGCAGCTCAACGGGCGGGACAGGGGGCTACACCTTC.

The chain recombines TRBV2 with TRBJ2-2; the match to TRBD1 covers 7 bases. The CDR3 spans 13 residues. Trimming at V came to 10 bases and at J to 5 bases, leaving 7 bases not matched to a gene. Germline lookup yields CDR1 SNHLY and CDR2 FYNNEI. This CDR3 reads CATARTGTGELFF. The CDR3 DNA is TGTGCCACCGCCAGGACAGGTACCGGGGAGCTGTTTTTT. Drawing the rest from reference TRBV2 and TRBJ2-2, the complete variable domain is EPEVTQTPSHQVTQMGQEVILRCVPISNHLYFYWYRQILGQKVEFLVSFYNNEISEKSEIFDDQFSVERPDGSNFTLKIRSTKLEDSAMYFCATARTGTGELFFGEGSRLTVL.

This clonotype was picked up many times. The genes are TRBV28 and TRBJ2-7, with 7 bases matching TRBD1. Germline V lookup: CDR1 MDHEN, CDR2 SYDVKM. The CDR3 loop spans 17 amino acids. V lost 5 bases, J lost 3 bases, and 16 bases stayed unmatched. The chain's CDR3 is CASSPIPGGQYNYEQYF. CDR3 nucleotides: TGTGCCAGCAGTCCAATACCAGGGGGACAGTACAACTACGAGCAGTACTTC.

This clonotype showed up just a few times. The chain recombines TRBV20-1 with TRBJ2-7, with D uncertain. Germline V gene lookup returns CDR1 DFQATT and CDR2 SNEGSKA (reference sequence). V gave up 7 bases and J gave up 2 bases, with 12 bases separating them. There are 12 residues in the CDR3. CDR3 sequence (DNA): TGCAGTGGCTCAACGGGCCCCTACGAGCAGTACTTC. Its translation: CSGSTGPYEQYF.

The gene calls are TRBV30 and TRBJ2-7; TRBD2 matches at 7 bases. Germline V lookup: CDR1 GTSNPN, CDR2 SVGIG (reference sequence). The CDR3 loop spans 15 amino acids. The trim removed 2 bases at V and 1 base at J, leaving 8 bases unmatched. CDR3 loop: CAWSLGGSASYEQYF. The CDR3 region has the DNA TGTGCCTGGAGTCTCGGCGGGAGCGCGTCCTACGAGCAGTACTTC. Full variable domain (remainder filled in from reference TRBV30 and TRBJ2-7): SQTIHQWPATLVQPVGSPLSLECTVEGTSNPNLYWYRQAAGRGLQLLFYSVGIGQISSEVPQNLSASRPQDRQFILSSKKLLLSDSGFYLCAWSLGGSASYEQYFGPGTRLTVT.

CDR3 sequence: CASSPWPPETQYF. The CDR3, as DNA: TGTGCCAGCAGCCCATGGCCCCCGGAGACCCAGTACTTC. The chain employs TRBV28 and TRBJ2-5; no definite D call. Germline CDR1 reads MDHEN; CDR2 reads SYDVKM. CDR3 length equals 13 residues. Trimming took 6 bases from V and 5 from J, leaving 13 bases between them. The full variable domain, its missing parts supplied by reference TRBV28 and TRBJ2-5, is DVKVTQSSRYLVKRTGEKVFLECVQDMDHENMFWYRQDPGLGLRLIYFSYDVKMKEKGDIPEGYSVSREKKERFSLILESASTNQTSMYLCASSPWPPETQYFGPGTRLLVL.

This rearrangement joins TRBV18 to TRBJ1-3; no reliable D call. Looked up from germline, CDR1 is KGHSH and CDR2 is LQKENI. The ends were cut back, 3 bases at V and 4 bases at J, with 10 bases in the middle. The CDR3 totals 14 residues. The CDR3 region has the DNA TGTGCCAGCTCACCTCCTGACGGAGGAAACACCATATATTTT. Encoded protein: CASSPPDGGNTIYF. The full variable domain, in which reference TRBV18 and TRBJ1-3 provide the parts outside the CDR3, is NAGVMQNPRHLVRRRGQEARLRCSPMKGHSHVYWYRQLPEEGLKFMVYLQKENIIDESGMPKERFSAEFPKEGPSILRIQQVVRGDSAAYFCASSPPDGGNTIYFGEGSWLTVV.

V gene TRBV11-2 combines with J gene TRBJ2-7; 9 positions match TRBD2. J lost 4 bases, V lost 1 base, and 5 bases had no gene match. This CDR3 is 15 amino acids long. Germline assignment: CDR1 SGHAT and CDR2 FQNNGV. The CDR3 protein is CASSLGSGGGYEQYF. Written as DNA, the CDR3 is TGTGCCAGCAGCTTAGGTAGCGGGGGCGGTTACGAGCAGTACTTC. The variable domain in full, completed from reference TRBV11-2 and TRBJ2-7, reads EAGVAQSPRYKIIEKRQSVAFWCNPISGHATLYWYQQILGQGPKLLIQFQNNGVVDDSQLPKDRFSAERLKGVDSTLKIQPAKLEDSAVYLCASSLGSGGGYEQYFGPGTRLTVT.

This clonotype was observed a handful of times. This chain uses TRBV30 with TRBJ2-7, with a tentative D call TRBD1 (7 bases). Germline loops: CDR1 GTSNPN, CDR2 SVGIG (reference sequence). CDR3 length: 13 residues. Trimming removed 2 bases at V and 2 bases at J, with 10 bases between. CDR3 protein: CAWSQGGTYEQYF. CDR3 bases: TGTGCCTGGAGTCAGGGGGGCACCTACGAGCAGTACTTC.

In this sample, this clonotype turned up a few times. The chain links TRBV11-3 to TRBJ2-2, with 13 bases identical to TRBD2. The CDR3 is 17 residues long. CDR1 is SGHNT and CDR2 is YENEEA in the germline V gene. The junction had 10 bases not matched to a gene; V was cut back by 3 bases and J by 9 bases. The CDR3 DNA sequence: TGTGCCAGCAGCTTGACCGGGACTAGCGGGGTGCGTCGGGAGCTGTTTTTT. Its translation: CASSLTGTSGVRRELFF.

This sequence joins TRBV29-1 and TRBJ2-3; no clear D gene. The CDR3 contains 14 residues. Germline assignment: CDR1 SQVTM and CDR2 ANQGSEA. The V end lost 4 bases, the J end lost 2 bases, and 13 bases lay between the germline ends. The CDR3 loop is CSVVRPGPTDTQYF. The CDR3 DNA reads TGCAGCGTTGTCAGGCCCGGACCCACAGATACGCAGTATTTT.

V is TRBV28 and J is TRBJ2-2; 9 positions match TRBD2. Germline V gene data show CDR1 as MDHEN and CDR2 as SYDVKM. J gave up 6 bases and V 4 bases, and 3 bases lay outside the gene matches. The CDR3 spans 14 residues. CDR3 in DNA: TGTGCCAGCAGTTCTCGCGGGAGGGCCGGGGAGCTGTTTTTT. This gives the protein CASSSRGRAGELFF.

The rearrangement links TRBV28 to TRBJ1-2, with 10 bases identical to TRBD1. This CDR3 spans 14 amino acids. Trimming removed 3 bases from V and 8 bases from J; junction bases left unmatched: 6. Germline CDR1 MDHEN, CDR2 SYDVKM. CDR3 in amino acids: CASSLGTGVRGYTF. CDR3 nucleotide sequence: TGTGCCAGCAGTTTGGGGACAGGGGTACGCGGCTACACCTTC.

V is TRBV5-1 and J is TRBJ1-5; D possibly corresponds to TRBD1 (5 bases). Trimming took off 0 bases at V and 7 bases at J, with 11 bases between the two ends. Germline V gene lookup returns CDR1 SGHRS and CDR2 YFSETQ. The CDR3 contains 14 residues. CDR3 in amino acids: CASSLVGGAQPQHF. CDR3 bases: TGCGCCAGCAGCTTGGTTGGAGGGGCACAGCCCCAGCATTTT.

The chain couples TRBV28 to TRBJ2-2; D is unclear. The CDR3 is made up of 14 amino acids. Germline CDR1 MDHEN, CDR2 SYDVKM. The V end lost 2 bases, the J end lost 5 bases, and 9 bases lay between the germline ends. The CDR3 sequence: CASSLPPLTGELFF. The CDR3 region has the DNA TGTGCCAGCAGTTTACCCCCCCTAACCGGGGAGCTGTTTTTT.

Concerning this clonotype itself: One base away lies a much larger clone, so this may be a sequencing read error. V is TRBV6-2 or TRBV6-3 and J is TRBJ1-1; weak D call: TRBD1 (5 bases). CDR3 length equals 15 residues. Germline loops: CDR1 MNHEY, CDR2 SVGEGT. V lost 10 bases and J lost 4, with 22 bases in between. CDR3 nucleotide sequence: TGTGCCACTATAAAGGACACCTCATTGGCCACTGAAGCTTTCTTT. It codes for CATIKDTSLATEAFF.

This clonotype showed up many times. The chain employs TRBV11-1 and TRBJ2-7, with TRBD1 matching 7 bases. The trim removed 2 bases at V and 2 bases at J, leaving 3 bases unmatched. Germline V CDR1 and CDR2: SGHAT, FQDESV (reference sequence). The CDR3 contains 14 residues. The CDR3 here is CASSLYRGTYEQYF. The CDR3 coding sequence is TGTGCCAGCAGCTTATACAGGGGTACCTACGAGCAGTACTTC.

CDR3 in amino acids: CSVVQGGGYTF. CDR3 nucleotide sequence: TGCAGCGTTGTCCAGGGGGGCGGCTACACCTTC. The gene calls are TRBV29-1 and TRBJ1-2, with TRBD1 matching 7 bases. With V trimmed by 4 bases and J by 8 bases, 4 bases remained unmatched. From germline, CDR1 is SQVTM and CDR2 ANQGSEA. This CDR3 is 11 amino acids long.